This TCR beta chain was profiled in a study of blood T cell repertoires in COVID-19. Study-level background: COVID-19 samples from acute and convalescent phases originated in the United States, Italy and Spain. Sources were T cells, B-cell-depleted T cells, or PBMCs; the material itself was cDNA or gDNA.

As processed by the authors: Amplifying reference gene primers gave estimates of nucleated cell counts. Clones were read by immunoSEQ multiplex PCR, and TCRdb kept only the in-frame ones, dropping some. V, J and clone size are taken as reported in that table, and D and trimming were inferred from the DNA itself. Seen here are more than 50,000 clones, roughly nine tenths observed once, and the top ten hold around 3%. Per the germline V gene, CDR1 is KGHSH and CDR2 is LQKENI. The CDR3 spans 16 residues. J was trimmed by 8 bases and V by 3 bases; bases with no gene match: 11. This clonotype was sampled from a human donor in a cohort sampled during active COVID-19. The sequencing input was peripheral blood. The genes are TRBV18 and TRBJ2-1; 9 bases match TRBD1. The DNA for the CDR3 is TGTGCCAGCTCACCGGACCGGGACAGGGATCTGGATGAGCAGTTCTTC. Translated, it gives CASSPDRDRDLDEQFF.